The clone carrying this TCR beta chain was detected only a few times. The antigen remains undetermined. Expansion of antigen-specific CD4+ T cells with viral peptide pools was carried out by the ViraFEST assay before sequencing. Once cultured for nine to ten days, the cells underwent separation to obtain CD4+ T cells. The person acquired a PCR-confirmed SARS-CoV-2 infection between March and December 2020. Use of an HIV-1 Nef peptide pool defined the negative control culture. This entry belongs to a study of vaccination effects on CD4 cells after COVID-19. Study details: The vaccine given was either BNT162b2 or mRNA-1273, in two doses.

V shed 4 bases, J shed 5 bases, and the junction held 13 bases outside the gene matches. This CDR3 has 16 amino acids. The germline V gene has CDR1 SGHAT and CDR2 FQNNGV. The data were produced by immunoSEQ multiplex PCR, yet TCRdb's version contains in-frame clones alone and is incomplete. There are roughly 70,000 clones in the sample; about 69% occur only once, and more than 5% lies in the top ten. Whole-study findings and limits: Marked contraction was observed in infection-induced and vaccine-induced clones late after vaccination. Convalescent patients' post-vaccine spike repertoire was mostly distinct vaccine-induced clones.

This receptor was identified in a human donor who had a prior SARS-CoV-2 infection. The sequencing here drew on CD4+ T cells from PBMCs cultured with HIV peptides, taken before COVID-19 vaccination. Specified subset: HIV-1 Nef peptide pool negative control/reference culture. The chain employs TRBV11-2 and TRBJ1-1; 7 bases map to TRBD1. The CDR3 nucleotides are TGTGCCAGCAGCTCCCGGAGGAGACAGGGCGGTACTGAAGCTTTCTTT. Protein product: CASSSRRRQGGTEAFF.